The following is a TCR beta chain sequence with its context. The sample comes from a study of Ad26.COV2.S vaccination and SARS-CoV-2 variants. Treatment noted: 15 to 20 received Ad26.COV2.S at low or high dose, single or two shots; a few received placebo; per-sample allocation not given. Material that was analyzed had been drawn on day 63 after the first vaccine or placebo injection. Clones were sequenced by immunoSEQ multiplex PCR, and TCRdb holds only the in-frame ones, with some missing. The sample holds some 290,000 clones, just over 85% seen once. The material was peripheral blood, obtained in a trial of Ad26.COV2.S vaccine versus placebo. The TCR sequence derives from a person aged 18-60 years who received the Ad26.COV2.S COVID-19 vaccine or a placebo.

The CDR3 protein is CASIGLYGYTF. The CDR3 nucleotides read TGTGCCAGCATCGGGCTGTATGGCTACACCTTC. This chain connects TRBV6-5 to TRBJ1-2; D unclear. The CDR3 spans 11 residues. From germline, CDR1 is MNHEY and CDR2 SVGAGI. The V gene lost 7 bases and the J gene lost 5 bases, with 8 bases spanning the gap.